The sequence of this TCR beta chain was determined in a study of identical twins. Only a few counts were recorded for this clonotype. Its matching antigen is unknown. Points from the study as a whole: Shared out-of-frame alpha sequences (those common to twins) showed excess low generation probability. Sequences that were beta out-of-frame showed weaker excess twin sharing. Its conclusions, products of cross-sectional statistical analysis, did not come from following the same donors.

Trimming removed 5 bases from V and 7 bases from J, with 12 bases in between. The CDR3 contains 13 residues. Germline V gene data show CDR1 as MNHEY and CDR2 as SMNVEV (reference sequence). Carrying unique molecular identifiers, the cDNA also gained a universal primer site through template switching. One entry per CDR3 protein, called by TCRdb with MiXCR from the 5' RACE reads. The sample has some 710,000 distinct CDR3 sequences, roughly 6% seen once; the top ten hold roughly 1.6%. This sequence joins TRBV27 and TRBJ1-5; maybe TRBD1 (5 bases). This TCR was sampled from a man between 18 and 35 years old in good health. Specimen: naive T cells sorted from blood. CDR3 DNA: TGTGCCAGCAGTCAGGTGGGGCAGCAGCCCCAGCATTTT. Translation: CASSQVGQQPQHF.